The 8 T cell receptor beta chains below were found in one sample sequenced in a study of cytomegalovirus exposure and HLA in healthy donors. 60 Vbeta and 13 Jbeta primers were used in PCR. Using immunoSEQ multiplex PCR, the repertoire was profiled, and TCRdb retains in-frame clones only, with some absent. Here the sample spans some 140,000 clones, more than 75% being singletons. Sequences were obtained from PBMCs. Receptors were obtained from a female donor in good health and CMV-seronegative.

Written as DNA, the CDR3 is TGTGCTAGTGCTCGAGGCGGGAGTGTGGAGACCCAGTACTTC. Translated, it gives CASARGGSVETQYF. J is TRBJ2-5 and V is TRBV12-5, with 7 nucleotides matching TRBD2. Per germline, CDR1 LGHNT and CDR2 FRNRAP. The CDR3 extends over 14 amino acids. J gave up 5 bases and V 7 bases, and 10 bases lay outside the gene matches.

In its sample, this clone was seen once. V gene TRBV12-5 combines with J gene TRBJ2-2; 10 bases match TRBD2. The J segment lost 4 bases and the V segment lost 7 bases, leaving 9 bases of the junction unmatched. CDR3 length equals 16 residues. Germline CDR1 reads LGHNT; CDR2 reads FRNRAP. CDR3 nucleotide sequence: TGTGCTAGTGACTCGGGTTTAGCGGGAGGCACCGGGGAGCTGTTTTTT. This gives the protein CASDSGLAGGTGELFF.

This clone occurred a few times. This sequence joins TRBV5-1 and TRBJ1-2; 10 nucleotides line up with TRBD1. Looked up from germline, CDR1 is SGHRS and CDR2 is YFSETQ. Germline trimming cut 4 bases from V and 3 bases from J; bases unmatched to any gene: 3. This CDR3 is 14 amino acids long. The CDR3 DNA follows: TGCGCCAGCAGCGAGGGACAGGGGTACTATGGCTACACCTTC. Residues: CASSEGQGYYGYTF.

This chain joins TRBV4-3 and TRBJ2-7; 11 bases map to TRBD2. The CDR3 totals 15 residues. Germline V gene data show CDR1 as LGHNA and CDR2 as YSLEER. The V and J ends lost 4 bases and 1 base, in that order; junction bases with no gene match: 3. CDR3 DNA sequence: TGCGCCAGCAGCCTCCTAGCGGGGGGATCCTACGAGCAGTACTTC. Its translation: CASSLLAGGSYEQYF.

This chain connects TRBV5-8 to TRBJ2-3; weak D call: TRBD1 (5 bases). Trimming removed 0 bases at V and 0 bases at J, with 8 bases between. CDR1 is SGHTS, CDR2 YDEGEE, per germline. This CDR3 region has 15 residues. Written as DNA, the CDR3 is TGTGCCAGCAGCTTGGTTCAGGGTAGCACAGATACGCAGTATTTT. Protein: CASSLVQGSTDTQYF.

The chain couples TRBV28 to TRBJ2-1; 9 positions match TRBD2. V lost 4 bases to trimming and J lost 5 bases; unmatched junction nucleotides: 6. The CDR3 spans 15 residues. Germline V gene lookup returns CDR1 MDHEN and CDR2 SYDVKM. This CDR3 reads CASSYSGRGNNEQFF. CDR3 nucleotides: TGTGCCAGCAGTTATAGCGGGAGAGGGAACAATGAGCAGTTCTTC.

The chain has TRBV2 and TRBJ1-1; possibly TRBD1 for D (6 bases). V was cut by 8 bases and J by 1 base, with 14 bases left in between. This CDR3 comprises 14 residues. CDR1 is SNHLY, CDR2 FYNNEI, per germline. The DNA of the CDR3 is TGTGCCAGCCCCAGAGGACAGACGAACACTGAAGCTTTCTTT. This translates into CASPRGQTNTEAFF.

This clone occurred once. V is TRBV5-1 and J is TRBJ1-2, with D tentatively TRBD1 (6 bases). The CDR3 runs to 16 residues. Trimming removed 6 bases from V and 4 bases from J, with 22 bases in between. Germline-derived CDR1 and CDR2 are SGHRS and YFSETQ. CDR3 loop: CASTPGGGAELYGYTF. DNA of the CDR3: TGCGCCAGCACCCCGGGAGGGGGGGCAGAACTCTATGGCTACACCTTC.